This T cell receptor beta chain came from a study of blood T cell repertoires in COVID-19. The CDR3 consists of 14 residues. Trimming pared 2 bases from V and 1 base from J, leaving 9 bases between. Germline CDR1 is SGHDT and CDR2 is YYEEEE. This clone was recorded a few times. The protocol was immunoSEQ multiplex PCR, while the TCRdb copy is restricted to in-frame clones and leaves out a portion. This sample has roughly 330,000 clones, with about 87% found just once. The chain recombines TRBV5-6 with TRBJ1-2; D not certain. The TCR sequence derives from a woman in her twenties or thirties who had recovered from COVID-19. Input material: PBMCs or T cells enriched from blood (not recorded which). As DNA, the CDR3 is TGTGCCAGCAGCTTTAGGTACAGTAACTATGGCTACACCTTC. Amino acids: CASSFRYSNYGYTF.